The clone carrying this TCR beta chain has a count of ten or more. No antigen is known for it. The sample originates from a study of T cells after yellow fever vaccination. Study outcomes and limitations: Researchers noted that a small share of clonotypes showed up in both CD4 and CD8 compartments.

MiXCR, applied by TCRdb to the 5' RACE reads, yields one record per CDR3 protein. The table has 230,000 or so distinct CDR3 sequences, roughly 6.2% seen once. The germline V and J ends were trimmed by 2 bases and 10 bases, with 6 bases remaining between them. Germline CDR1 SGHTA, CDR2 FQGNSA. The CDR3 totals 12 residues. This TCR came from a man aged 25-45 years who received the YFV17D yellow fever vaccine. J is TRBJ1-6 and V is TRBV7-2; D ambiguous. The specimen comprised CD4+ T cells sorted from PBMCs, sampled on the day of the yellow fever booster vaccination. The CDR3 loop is CASSLFPSPLHF. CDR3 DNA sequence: TGTGCCAGCAGCTTATTCCCATCACCCCTCCACTTT.